The present T cell receptor beta chain was sequenced within a study of blood T cell repertoires in COVID-19. In the study overall: Whether acute or convalescent, the COVID-19 samples came from the United States, Italy and Spain. The cDNA or gDNA used as material had been derived from T cells, B-cell-depleted T cells, or PBMCs.

The CDR3 has 16 residues. Looked up from germline, CDR1 is MNHEY and CDR2 is SMNVEV (reference sequence). V lost 5 bases and J 8 bases, leaving 21 bases between the germline ends. In the authors' methods: Amplification with reference gene primers provided the estimates of nucleated cell counts. Only in-frame clones appear in the TCRdb table, and some are missing; sequencing was by immunoSEQ multiplex PCR. V and J calls and clone size come straight from that table; D and trimming were deduced from the DNA. Among about 160,000 clones listed, approximately 84% were seen once. The specimen was peripheral blood. J is TRBJ1-4 and V is TRBV27; D not certain. This sequence was found in an elderly woman with acute or convalescent COVID-19. CDR3 sequence: CASSPLPGPSGEKLFF. Here the CDR3 DNA reads TGTGCCAGCAGTCCGTTACCGGGCCCCTCGGGGGAAAAACTGTTTTTT.